This is a list of T cell receptor beta chains from one sample in a study of T cell responses to AZD1222 COVID-19 vaccine. The protocol was immunoSEQ multiplex PCR, while the TCRdb copy is restricted to in-frame clones and leaves out a portion. The repertoire holds approximately 190,000 clones, with approximately 90% as singletons. Here the sequenced sample was peripheral blood, taken on day 0 of AZD1222 vaccination. These receptors were obtained from an adult in good health. Each CDR3 is given without its conserved first and last residue. The D gene is left open where the match is weak.

CDR3 length: 15
D gene: TRBD1
J gene: TRBJ1-2
V gene: TRBV7-9
CDR3 protein: ASSFSGTGGVHYGYT

CDR3 length: 13
D gene: NA
J gene: TRBJ1-1
V gene: TRBV11-2
CDR3 protein: ASSLALSGRFEAF

CDR3 length: 13
D gene: TRBD1
J gene: TRBJ1-6
V gene: TRBV7-8
CDR3 protein: ASSHNTGQGSPLH

CDR3 length: 11
D gene: TRBD2
J gene: TRBJ2-1
V gene: TRBV14
CDR3 protein: ASSHGGGIGQF

CDR3 length: 16
D gene: TRBD1
J gene: TRBJ2-6
V gene: TRBV27
CDR3 protein: ASSSWTGRLSGANVLT

CDR3 length: 12
D gene: NA
J gene: TRBJ1-3
V gene: TRBV7-9
CDR3 protein: ASSPSSSGNTIY

CDR3 length: 11
D gene: NA
J gene: TRBJ1-2
V gene: TRBV10-2
CDR3 protein: ASSEETDSGYT

CDR3 length: 14
D gene: NA
J gene: TRBJ2-7
V gene: TRBV10-3
CDR3 protein: AISESIGGTAYEQY

CDR3 length: 12
D gene: NA
J gene: TRBJ2-2
V gene: TRBV6-4
CDR3 protein: ASSESQDTGELF

CDR3 length: 13
D gene: TRBD1
J gene: TRBJ2-7
V gene: TRBV3-1/TRBV3-2
CDR3 protein: ASSLPGQGAGEQY

CDR3 length: 10
D gene: NA
J gene: TRBJ1-5
V gene: TRBV30
CDR3 protein: AWITGNQPQH

CDR3 length: 11
D gene: NA
J gene: TRBJ2-5
V gene: TRBV5-1
CDR3 protein: ASSPVAQETQY

CDR3 length: 12
D gene: NA
J gene: TRBJ2-2
V gene: TRBV4-2
CDR3 protein: ASSPFHSAGELF

CDR3 length: 13
D gene: TRBD2
J gene: TRBJ2-2
V gene: TRBV6-5
CDR3 protein: ASRQSGGVSGELF

CDR3 length: 12
D gene: TRBD2
J gene: TRBJ2-7
V gene: TRBV6-6
CDR3 protein: ASSKREGPYEQY

CDR3 length: 15
D gene: TRBD2
J gene: TRBJ2-3
V gene: TRBV2
CDR3 protein: ASSRGGGPLVADTQY

CDR3 length: 12
D gene: TRBD1
J gene: TRBJ2-7
V gene: TRBV19
CDR3 protein: ASSSGTGGYEQY

CDR3 length: 11
D gene: NA
J gene: TRBJ2-3
V gene: TRBV19
CDR3 protein: ASSISVPDTQY

CDR3 length: 14
D gene: NA
J gene: TRBJ1-2
V gene: TRBV28
CDR3 protein: ASSLSGGGGLYGYT

CDR3 length: 12
D gene: TRBD2
J gene: TRBJ2-5
V gene: TRBV19
CDR3 protein: ASRPTSAQETQY

CDR3 length: 15
D gene: TRBD2
J gene: TRBJ2-1
V gene: TRBV7-6
CDR3 protein: ASSLGLAGASYNEQF

CDR3 length: 11
D gene: NA
J gene: TRBJ2-1
V gene: TRBV7-8
CDR3 protein: ASRRTRDNEQF

CDR3 length: 13
D gene: TRBD2
J gene: TRBJ2-3
V gene: TRBV6-2/TRBV6-3
CDR3 protein: ASSGLAGATDTQY

CDR3 length: 12
D gene: NA
J gene: TRBJ2-7
V gene: TRBV28
CDR3 protein: ASTNQRGSYEQY

CDR3 length: 12
D gene: NA
J gene: TRBJ2-1
V gene: TRBV19
CDR3 protein: ASTHGVRDNEQF

CDR3 length: 13
D gene: TRBD1
J gene: TRBJ1-2
V gene: TRBV2
CDR3 protein: ASTVGQGEDYGYT

CDR3 length: 13
D gene: NA
J gene: TRBJ2-1
V gene: TRBV27
CDR3 protein: ASSSRLVPYNEQF

CDR3 length: 12
D gene: NA
J gene: TRBJ2-1
V gene: TRBV28
CDR3 protein: ASSLWGLYNEQF

CDR3 length: 14
D gene: TRBD1
J gene: TRBJ1-3
V gene: TRBV2
CDR3 protein: ASSPTRGVTGNTIY

CDR3 length: 15
D gene: TRBD1
J gene: TRBJ2-3
V gene: TRBV15
CDR3 protein: ANGLKAQGEGTDTQY

CDR3 length: 13
D gene: NA
J gene: TRBJ1-5
V gene: TRBV24-1
CDR3 protein: ATSDPGGGNQPQH

CDR3 length: 9
D gene: NA
J gene: TRBJ2-7
V gene: TRBV27
CDR3 protein: ITPAPYEQY

CDR3 length: 12
D gene: NA
J gene: TRBJ1-2
V gene: TRBV25-1
CDR3 protein: ASSGGRINYGYT

CDR3 length: 12
D gene: TRBD1
J gene: TRBJ1-1
V gene: TRBV6-5
CDR3 protein: ASNPYRGQTEAF

CDR3 length: 13
D gene: NA
J gene: TRBJ2-5
V gene: TRBV3-1/TRBV3-2
CDR3 protein: ASSQDGGHGETQY

CDR3 length: 12
D gene: NA
J gene: TRBJ2-7
V gene: TRBV5-1
CDR3 protein: ASSRDVASYEQY

CDR3 length: 11
D gene: NA
J gene: TRBJ1-5
V gene: TRBV7-9
CDR3 protein: AINRLSNQPQH

CDR3 length: 14
D gene: NA
J gene: TRBJ1-5
V gene: TRBV19
CDR3 protein: ASSIVRLGGRQPQH

CDR3 length: 15
D gene: TRBD1
J gene: TRBJ2-7
V gene: TRBV18
CDR3 protein: ASSPLGAGTGDGEQY

CDR3 length: 14
D gene: TRBD2
J gene: TRBJ2-7
V gene: TRBV19
CDR3 protein: ASSSGGSPRSYEQY

CDR3 length: 14
D gene: TRBD2
J gene: TRBJ2-3
V gene: TRBV7-2
CDR3 protein: ASSWVASGGGDTQY

CDR3 length: 10
D gene: NA
J gene: TRBJ1-1
V gene: TRBV5-4
CDR3 protein: ASSRKTGEAF

CDR3 length: 12
D gene: NA
J gene: TRBJ2-1
V gene: TRBV29-1
CDR3 protein: SGRLVGAYNEQF

CDR3 length: 12
D gene: NA
J gene: TRBJ2-7
V gene: TRBV27
CDR3 protein: ASSLSTGPYEQY

CDR3 length: 13
D gene: TRBD2
J gene: TRBJ2-3
V gene: TRBV9
CDR3 protein: ASSVSGSLTDTQY

CDR3 length: 11
D gene: TRBD1
J gene: TRBJ2-7
V gene: TRBV19
CDR3 protein: ASSDRVAYEQY

CDR3 length: 12
D gene: NA
J gene: TRBJ2-7
V gene: TRBV7-9
CDR3 protein: ASSPPRGAYEQY

CDR3 length: 16
D gene: TRBD1
J gene: TRBJ1-5
V gene: TRBV2
CDR3 protein: ASSVLTGGSLENQPQH

CDR3 length: 11
D gene: NA
J gene: TRBJ1-1
V gene: TRBV28
CDR3 protein: ASSATVNTEAF

CDR3 length: 14
D gene: TRBD1
J gene: TRBJ2-1
V gene: TRBV23-1
CDR3 protein: ASSPPDREDYNEQF

CDR3 length: 13
D gene: TRBD2
J gene: TRBJ2-3
V gene: TRBV5-5
CDR3 protein: ASSFSGGSTDTQY

CDR3 length: 13
D gene: NA
J gene: TRBJ2-3
V gene: TRBV7-3
CDR3 protein: ASSLQPGETDTQY

CDR3 length: 14
D gene: NA
J gene: TRBJ2-1
V gene: TRBV3-1/TRBV3-2
CDR3 protein: ASSPSSGTHLNEQF